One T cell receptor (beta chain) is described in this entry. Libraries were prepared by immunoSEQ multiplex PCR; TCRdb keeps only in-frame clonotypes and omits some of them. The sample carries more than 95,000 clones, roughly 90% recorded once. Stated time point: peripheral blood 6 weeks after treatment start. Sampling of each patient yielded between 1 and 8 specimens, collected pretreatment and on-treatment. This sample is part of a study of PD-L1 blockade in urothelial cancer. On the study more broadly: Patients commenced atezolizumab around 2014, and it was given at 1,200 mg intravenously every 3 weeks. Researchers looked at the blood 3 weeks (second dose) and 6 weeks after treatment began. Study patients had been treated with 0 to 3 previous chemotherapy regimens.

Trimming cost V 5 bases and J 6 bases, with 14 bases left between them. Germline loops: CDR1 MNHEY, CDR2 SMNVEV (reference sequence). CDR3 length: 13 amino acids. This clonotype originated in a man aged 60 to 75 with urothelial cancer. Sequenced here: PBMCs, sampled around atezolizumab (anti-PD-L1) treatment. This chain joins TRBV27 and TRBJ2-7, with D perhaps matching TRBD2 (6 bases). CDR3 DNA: TGTGCCAGCAGTCTGACTAGTTATTCCGAGCAGTACTTC. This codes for CASSLTSYSEQYF.